The rows below give T cell receptor beta chains drawn from one sample of a study of blood T cell repertoires in COVID-19. The data were produced by immunoSEQ multiplex PCR, yet TCRdb's version contains in-frame clones alone and is incomplete. Of more than 80,000 clones in the sample, around 90% are singletons; the top ten hold about 1.6%. Sequencing input: peripheral blood. Every receptor here comes from a human donor with active COVID-19. The donor label of this sample is uncertain. Both conserved end residues are part of each CDR3. D genes are given only for firm matches. Size tells how often a clone was seen (once, few, many) or the class of an expanded clone, and some rows leave it out.

- TRBJ2-2 - TRBV5-1 16 CASSLEVRGPTGELFF TGCGCCAGCAGCTTGGAGGTGCGGGGGCCCACCGGGGAGCTGTTTTTT
- TRBJ1-2 - TRBV5-1 14 CASSLRGNNYGYTF TGCGCCAGCAGCTTGAGGGGTAATAACTATGGCTACACCTTC
- TRBJ2-5 once TRBV7-9 17 CASSLEAFGVDQETQYF TGTGCCAGCAGCTTAGAGGCCTTCGGGGTGGACCAAGAGACCCAGTACTTC
- TRBJ1-4 - TRBV7-9 17 CASSLVVGTGANEKLFF TGTGCCAGCAGCTTAGTTGTTGGGACTGGAGCTAATGAAAAACTGTTTTTT
- TRBJ2-2 - TRBV4-3 15 CASSPRQDNTGELFF TGCGCCAGCAGTCCCCGACAGGACAACACCGGGGAGCTGTTTTTT
- TRBJ1-2 - TRBV5-4 15 CASSLAGGLNYGYTF TGTGCCAGCAGCTTGGCCGGCGGGCTGAACTATGGCTACACCTTC
TRBD1 TRBJ1-1 - TRBV10-2 17 CASGGDWTGLKSIEAFF TGCGCCAGCGGTGGAGATTGGACAGGCCTTAAGTCCATTGAAGCTTTCTTT
TRBD1 TRBJ1-4 - TRBV19 15 CASSKQGAANEKLFF TGTGCCAGTAGTAAACAGGGGGCGGCTAATGAAAAACTGTTTTTT
- TRBJ2-7 - TRBV28 16 CASNPLTQGWSYEQYF TGTGCCAGCAACCCTCTGACACAAGGTTGGTCATACGAGCAGTACTTC
- TRBJ2-7 - TRBV5-1 14 CASSQQGDGREQYF TGCGCCAGCAGCCAACAGGGTGACGGTAGGGAGCAGTACTTC